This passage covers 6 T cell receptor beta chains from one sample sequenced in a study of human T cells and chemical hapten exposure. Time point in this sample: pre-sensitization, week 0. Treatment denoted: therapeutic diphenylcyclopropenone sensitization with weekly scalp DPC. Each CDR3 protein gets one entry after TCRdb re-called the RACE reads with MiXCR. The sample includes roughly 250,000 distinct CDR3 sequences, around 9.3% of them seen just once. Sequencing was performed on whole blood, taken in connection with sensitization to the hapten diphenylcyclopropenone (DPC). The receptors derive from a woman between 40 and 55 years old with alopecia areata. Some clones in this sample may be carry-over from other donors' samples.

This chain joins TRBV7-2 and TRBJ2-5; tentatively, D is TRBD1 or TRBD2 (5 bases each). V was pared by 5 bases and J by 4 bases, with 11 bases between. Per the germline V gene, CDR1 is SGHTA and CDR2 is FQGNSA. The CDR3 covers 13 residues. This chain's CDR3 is CASSQGRLETQYF. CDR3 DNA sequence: TGTGCCAGCAGCCAGGGACGTCTAGAGACCCAGTACTTC.

The CDR3 is CASSQVGTGETQYF. CDR3 sequence (DNA): TGCGCCAGCAGCCAAGTAGGTACAGGGGAGACCCAGTACTTC. This chain joins TRBV4-1 and TRBJ2-5, with D perhaps TRBD1 (6 bases). Germline V gives CDR1 MGHRA, CDR2 YSYEKL. Between the trimmed V and J ends, which lost 1 base and 5 bases, there was a span of 11 bases. This CDR3 region has 14 residues.

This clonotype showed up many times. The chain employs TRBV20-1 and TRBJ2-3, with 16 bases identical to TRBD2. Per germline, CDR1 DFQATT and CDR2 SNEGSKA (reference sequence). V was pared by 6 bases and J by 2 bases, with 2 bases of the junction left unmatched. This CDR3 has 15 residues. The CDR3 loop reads CSAGTSGRATDTQYF. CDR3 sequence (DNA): TGCAGTGCGGGGACTAGCGGGAGGGCCACAGATACGCAGTATTTT.

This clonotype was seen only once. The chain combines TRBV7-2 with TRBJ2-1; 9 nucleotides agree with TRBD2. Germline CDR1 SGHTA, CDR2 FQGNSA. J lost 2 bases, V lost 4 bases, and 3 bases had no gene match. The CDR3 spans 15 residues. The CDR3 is CASSSTSGPYNEQFF. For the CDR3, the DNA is TGTGCCAGCAGCTCGACTAGCGGTCCCTACAATGAGCAGTTCTTC.

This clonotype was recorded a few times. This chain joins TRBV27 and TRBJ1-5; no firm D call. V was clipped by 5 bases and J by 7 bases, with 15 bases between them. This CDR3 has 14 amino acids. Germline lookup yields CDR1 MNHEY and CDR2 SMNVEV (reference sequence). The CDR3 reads CASSLAPNAQPQHF. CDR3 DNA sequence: TGTGCCAGCAGTCTAGCCCCAAATGCGCAGCCCCAGCATTTT.

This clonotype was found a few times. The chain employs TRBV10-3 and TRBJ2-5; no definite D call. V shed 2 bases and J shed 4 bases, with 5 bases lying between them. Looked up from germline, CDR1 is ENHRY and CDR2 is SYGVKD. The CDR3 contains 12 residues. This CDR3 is CAISELGETQYF. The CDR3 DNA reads TGTGCCATCAGTGAGCTGGGAGAGACCCAGTACTTC.